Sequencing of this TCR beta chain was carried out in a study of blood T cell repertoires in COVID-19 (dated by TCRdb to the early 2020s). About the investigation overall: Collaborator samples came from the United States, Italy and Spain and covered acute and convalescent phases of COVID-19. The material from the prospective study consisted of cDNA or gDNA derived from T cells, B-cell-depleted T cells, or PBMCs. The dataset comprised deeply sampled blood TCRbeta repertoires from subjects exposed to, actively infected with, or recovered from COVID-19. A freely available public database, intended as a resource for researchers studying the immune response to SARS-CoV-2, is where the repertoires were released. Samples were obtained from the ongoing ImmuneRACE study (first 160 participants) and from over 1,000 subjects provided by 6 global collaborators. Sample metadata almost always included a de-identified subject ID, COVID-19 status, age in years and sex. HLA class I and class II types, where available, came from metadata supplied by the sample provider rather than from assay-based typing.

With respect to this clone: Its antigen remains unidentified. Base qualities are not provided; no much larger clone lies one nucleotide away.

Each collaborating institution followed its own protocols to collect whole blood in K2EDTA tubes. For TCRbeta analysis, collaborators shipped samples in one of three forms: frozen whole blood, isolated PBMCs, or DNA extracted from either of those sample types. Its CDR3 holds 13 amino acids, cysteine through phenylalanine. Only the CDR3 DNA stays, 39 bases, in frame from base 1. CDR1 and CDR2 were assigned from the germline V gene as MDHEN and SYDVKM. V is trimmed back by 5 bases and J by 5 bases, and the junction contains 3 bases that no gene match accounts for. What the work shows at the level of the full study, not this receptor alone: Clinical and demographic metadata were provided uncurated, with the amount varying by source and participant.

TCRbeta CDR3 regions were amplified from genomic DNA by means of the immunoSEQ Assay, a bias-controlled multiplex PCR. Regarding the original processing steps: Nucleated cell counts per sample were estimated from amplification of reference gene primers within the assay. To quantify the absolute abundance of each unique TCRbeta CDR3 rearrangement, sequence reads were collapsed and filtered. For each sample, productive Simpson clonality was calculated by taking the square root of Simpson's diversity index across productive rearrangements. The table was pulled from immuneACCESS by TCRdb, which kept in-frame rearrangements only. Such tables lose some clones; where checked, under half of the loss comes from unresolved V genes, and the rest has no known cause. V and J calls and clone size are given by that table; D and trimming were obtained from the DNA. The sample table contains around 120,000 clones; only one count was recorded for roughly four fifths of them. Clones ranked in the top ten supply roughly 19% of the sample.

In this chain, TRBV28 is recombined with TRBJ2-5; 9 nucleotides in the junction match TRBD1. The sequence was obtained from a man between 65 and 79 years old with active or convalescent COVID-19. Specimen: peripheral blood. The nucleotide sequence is TGTGCCAGCAGTGGACAGGGGATGGAGACCCAGTACTTC. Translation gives CASSGQGMETQYF. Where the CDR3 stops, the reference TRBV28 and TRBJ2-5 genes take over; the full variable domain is DVKVTQSSRYLVKRTGEKVFLECVQDMDHENMFWYRQDPGLGLRLIYFSYDVKMKEKGDIPEGYSVSREKKERFSLILESASTNQTSMYLCASSGQGMETQYFGPGTRLLVL.